The entry that follows covers one TCR beta chain sequence. For the second PCR, which ran for roughly 7 to 11 cycles, a sample-barcoded 5' primer and a J-beta primer mix were used. Carrying 12 random nucleotides, a template-switch adaptor labeled each individual cDNA molecule. TCRdb re-analysed the 5' RACE reads in MiXCR, keeping a single row per CDR3 protein. The sample includes around 990,000 distinct CDR3 sequences, around two fifths of them seen just once. The sample is drawn from a study of blood T cells in healthy people across ages. With each sample, at least 5 micrograms of total RNA were extracted. This CDR3 has 15 residues. V lost 10 bases and J 6 bases, leaving 19 bases between the germline ends. Germline CDR1 and CDR2: MNHNY and SVGAGI (reference sequence).

The V and J genes are TRBV6-6 and TRBJ1-6, with a tentative D call TRBD1 (6 bases). The source is a man aged 18 to 29 in good health. Sequencing used blood. CDR3 sequence reads: CATTSGVYGNSPLHF. For the CDR3, the DNA is TGTGCCACAACTTCAGGGGTCTATGGTAATTCACCCCTCCACTTT.